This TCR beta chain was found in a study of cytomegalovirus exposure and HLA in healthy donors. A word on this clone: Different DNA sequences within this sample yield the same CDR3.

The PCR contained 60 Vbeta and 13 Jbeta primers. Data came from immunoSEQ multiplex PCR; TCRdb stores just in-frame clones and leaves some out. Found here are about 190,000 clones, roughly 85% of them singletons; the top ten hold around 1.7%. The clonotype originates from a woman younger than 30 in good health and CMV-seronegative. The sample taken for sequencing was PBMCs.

CDR3 sequence: CASRHRGLYNEQFF. The CDR3 DNA is TGCGCCAGCAGGCACAGGGGGTTGTACAATGAGCAGTTCTTC. This chain uses TRBV5-1 with TRBJ2-1; TRBD1 aligns across 8 bases. Germline CDR1 SGHRS, CDR2 YFSETQ. The V and J ends lost 5 bases and 4 bases, in that order; junction bases with no gene match: 5. The CDR3 spans 14 residues.